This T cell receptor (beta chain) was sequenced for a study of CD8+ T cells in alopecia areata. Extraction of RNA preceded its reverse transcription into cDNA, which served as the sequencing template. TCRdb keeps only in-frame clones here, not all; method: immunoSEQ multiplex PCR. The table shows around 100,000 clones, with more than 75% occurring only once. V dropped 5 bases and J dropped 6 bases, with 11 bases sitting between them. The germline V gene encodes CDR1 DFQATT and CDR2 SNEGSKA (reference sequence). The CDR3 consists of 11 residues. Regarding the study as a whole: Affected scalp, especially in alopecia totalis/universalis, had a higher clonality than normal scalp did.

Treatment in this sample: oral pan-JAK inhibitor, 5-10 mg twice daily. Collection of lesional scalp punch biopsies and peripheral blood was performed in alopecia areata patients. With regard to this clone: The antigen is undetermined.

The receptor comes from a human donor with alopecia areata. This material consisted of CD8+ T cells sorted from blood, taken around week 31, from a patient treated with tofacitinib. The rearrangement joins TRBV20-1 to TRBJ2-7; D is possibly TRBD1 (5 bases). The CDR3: CSALREAEQYF. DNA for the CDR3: TGCAGTGCTCTCAGGGAAGCCGAGCAGTACTTC.